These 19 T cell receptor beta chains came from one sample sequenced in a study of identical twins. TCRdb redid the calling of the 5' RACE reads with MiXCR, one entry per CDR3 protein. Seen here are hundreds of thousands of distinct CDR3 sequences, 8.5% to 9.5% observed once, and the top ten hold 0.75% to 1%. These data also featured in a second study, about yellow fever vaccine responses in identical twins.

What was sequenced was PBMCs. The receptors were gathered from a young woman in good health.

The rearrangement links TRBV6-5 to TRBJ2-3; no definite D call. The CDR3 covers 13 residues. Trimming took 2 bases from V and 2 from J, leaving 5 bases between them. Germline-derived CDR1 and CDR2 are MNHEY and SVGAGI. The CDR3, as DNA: TGTGCCAGCAGTTACGATTACACAGATACGCAGTATTTT. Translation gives CASSYDYTDTQYF.

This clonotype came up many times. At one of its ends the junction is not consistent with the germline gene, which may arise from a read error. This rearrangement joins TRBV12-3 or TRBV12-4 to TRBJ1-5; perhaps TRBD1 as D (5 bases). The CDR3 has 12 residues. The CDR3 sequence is CASGGANQPQHF. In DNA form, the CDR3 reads TGCGCGTCTGGAGGGGCAAATCAGCCCCAGCATTTT.

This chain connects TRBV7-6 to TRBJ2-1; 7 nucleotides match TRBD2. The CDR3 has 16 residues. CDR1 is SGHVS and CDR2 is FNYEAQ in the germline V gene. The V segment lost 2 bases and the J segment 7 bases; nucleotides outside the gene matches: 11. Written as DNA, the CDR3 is TGTGCCAGCAGCTTACGGGCTAGCGGTTCATCAAATGAGCAGTTCTTC. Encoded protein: CASSLRASGSSNEQFF.

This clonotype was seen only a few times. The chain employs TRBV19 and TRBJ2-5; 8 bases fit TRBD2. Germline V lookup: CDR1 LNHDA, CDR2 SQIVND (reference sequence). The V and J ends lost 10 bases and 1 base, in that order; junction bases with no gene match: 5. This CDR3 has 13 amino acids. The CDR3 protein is CATRSGAQETQYF. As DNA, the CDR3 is TGTGCCACTCGTAGCGGGGCCCAAGAGACCCAGTACTTC. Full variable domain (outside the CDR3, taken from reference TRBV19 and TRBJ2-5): DGGITQSPKYLFRKEGQNVTLSCEQNLNHDAMYWYRQDPGQGLRLIYYSQIVNDFQKGDIAEGYSVSREKKESFPLTVTSAQKNPTAFYLCATRSGAQETQYFGPGTRLLVL.

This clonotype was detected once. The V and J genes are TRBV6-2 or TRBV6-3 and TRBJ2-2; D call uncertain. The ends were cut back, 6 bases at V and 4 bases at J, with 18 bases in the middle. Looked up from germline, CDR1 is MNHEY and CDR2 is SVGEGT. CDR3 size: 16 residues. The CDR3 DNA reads TGTGCCAGCAGCCCCCTAACGTCGAGGCTCACCGGGGAGCTGTTTTTT. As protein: CASSPLTSRLTGELFF.

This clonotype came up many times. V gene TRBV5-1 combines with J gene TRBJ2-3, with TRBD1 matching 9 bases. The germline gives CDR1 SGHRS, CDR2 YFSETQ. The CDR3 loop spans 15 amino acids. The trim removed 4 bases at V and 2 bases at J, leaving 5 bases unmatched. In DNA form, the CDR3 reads TGCGCCAGCAGCCCAGGGACAGGGATCACAGATACGCAGTATTTT. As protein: CASSPGTGITDTQYF. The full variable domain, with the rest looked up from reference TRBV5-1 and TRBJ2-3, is KAGVTQTPRYLIKTRGQQVTLSCSPISGHRSVSWYQQTPGQGLQFLFEYFSETQRNKGNFPGRFSGRQFSNSRSEMNVSTLELGDSALYLCASSPGTGITDTQYFGPGTRLTVL.

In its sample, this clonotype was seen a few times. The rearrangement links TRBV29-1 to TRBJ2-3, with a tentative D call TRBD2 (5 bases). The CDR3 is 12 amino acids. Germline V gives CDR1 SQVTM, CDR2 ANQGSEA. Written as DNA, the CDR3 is TGCAGTACCATTCCGGGGTCAGATACGCAGTATTTT. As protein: CSTIPGSDTQYF.

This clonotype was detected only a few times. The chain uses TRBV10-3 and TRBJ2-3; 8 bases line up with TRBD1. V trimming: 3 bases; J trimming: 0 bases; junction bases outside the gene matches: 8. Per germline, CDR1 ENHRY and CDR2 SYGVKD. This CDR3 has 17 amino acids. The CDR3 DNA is TGTGCCATCAGTGACCGTCGACAGGGGCCGAGCACAGATACGCAGTATTTT. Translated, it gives CAISDRRQGPSTDTQYF.

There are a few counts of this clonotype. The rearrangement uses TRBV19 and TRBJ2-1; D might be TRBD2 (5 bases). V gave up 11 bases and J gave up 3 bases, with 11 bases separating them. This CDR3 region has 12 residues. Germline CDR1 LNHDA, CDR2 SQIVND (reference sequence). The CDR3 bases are TGTGCCTCAAGCGGTAACTACAATGAGCAGTTCTTC. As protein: CASSGNYNEQFF.

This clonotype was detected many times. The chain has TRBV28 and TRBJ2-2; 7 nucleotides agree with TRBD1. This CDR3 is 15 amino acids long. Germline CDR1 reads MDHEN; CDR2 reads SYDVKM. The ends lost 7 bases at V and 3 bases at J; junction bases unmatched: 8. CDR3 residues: CASTLDRTDTGELFF. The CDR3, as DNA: TGTGCCAGCACCCTGGACAGGACGGACACCGGGGAGCTGTTTTTT.

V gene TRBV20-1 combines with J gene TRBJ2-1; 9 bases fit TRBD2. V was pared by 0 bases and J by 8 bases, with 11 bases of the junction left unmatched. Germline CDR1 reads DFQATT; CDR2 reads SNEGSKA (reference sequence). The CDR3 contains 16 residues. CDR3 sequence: CSARDSGSVTDDEQFF. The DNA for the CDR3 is TGCAGTGCTAGAGATAGCGGGAGTGTAACGGACGATGAGCAGTTCTTC.

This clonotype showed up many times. The CDR3 DNA reads TGCAGCGTTCTCGAGGGGGAGACCCAGTACTTC. Amino acids: CSVLEGETQYF. This chain connects TRBV29-1 to TRBJ2-5, with D perhaps TRBD1 or TRBD2 (5 bases each). Germline CDR1 SQVTM, CDR2 ANQGSEA. The CDR3 length is 11 residues. The V and J ends lost 5 bases and 5 bases respectively, with 9 bases between them.

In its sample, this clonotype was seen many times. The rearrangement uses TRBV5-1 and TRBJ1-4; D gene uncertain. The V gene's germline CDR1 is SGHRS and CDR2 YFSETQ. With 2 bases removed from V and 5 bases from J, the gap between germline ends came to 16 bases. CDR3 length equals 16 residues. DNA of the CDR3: TGCGCCAGCAGCTTAAAGGAAATTAGAGGGAATGAAAAACTGTTTTTT. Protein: CASSLKEIRGNEKLFF.

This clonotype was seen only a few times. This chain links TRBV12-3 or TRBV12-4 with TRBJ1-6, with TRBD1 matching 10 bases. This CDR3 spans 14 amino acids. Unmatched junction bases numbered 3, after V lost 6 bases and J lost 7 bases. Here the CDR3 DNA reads TGTGCCAGCAGGCCGGGACAGGGGAATTCACCCCTCCACTTT. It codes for CASRPGQGNSPLHF.

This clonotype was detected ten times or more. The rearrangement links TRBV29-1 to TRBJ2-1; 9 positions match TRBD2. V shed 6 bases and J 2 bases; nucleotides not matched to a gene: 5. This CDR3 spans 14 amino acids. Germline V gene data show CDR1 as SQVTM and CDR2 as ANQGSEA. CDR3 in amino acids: CSVSGGTTYNEQFF. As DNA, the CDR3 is TGCAGCGTGAGCGGGGGGACTACCTACAATGAGCAGTTCTTC.

CDR3 amino acids: CASSFSTAGYTF. The CDR3 DNA sequence: TGTGCCAGCAGTTTTTCCACAGCTGGCTACACCTTC. The V call is TRBV12-3 or TRBV12-4, the J call TRBJ1-2; D gene unclear. The CDR3 loop spans 12 amino acids. Trimming pared 3 bases from V and 7 bases from J, leaving 9 bases between.

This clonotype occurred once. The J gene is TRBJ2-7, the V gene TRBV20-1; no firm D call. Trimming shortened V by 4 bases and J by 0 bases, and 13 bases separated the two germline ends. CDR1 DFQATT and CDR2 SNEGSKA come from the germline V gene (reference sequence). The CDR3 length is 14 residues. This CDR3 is CSATFPRSSYEQYF. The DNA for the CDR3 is TGCAGTGCTACCTTTCCCCGGAGCTCCTACGAGCAGTACTTC.

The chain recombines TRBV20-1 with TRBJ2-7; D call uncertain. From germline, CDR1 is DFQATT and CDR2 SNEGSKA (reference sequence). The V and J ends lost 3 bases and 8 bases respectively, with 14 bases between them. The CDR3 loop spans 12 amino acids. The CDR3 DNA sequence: TGCAGTGCTAGGCACCCTGCGTGGCAGCAGTACTTC. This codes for CSARHPAWQQYF.

Here the CDR3 DNA reads TGTGCCAGCAGTACCCTCCGGGACAGGGCATCCTACGAGCAGTACTTC. It is translated as CASSTLRDRASYEQYF. The chain is built from TRBV6-1 and TRBJ2-7; 9 positions match TRBD1. Germline CDR1 MNHNS, CDR2 SASEGT. The CDR3 is 16 amino acids. V was clipped by 5 bases and J by 1 base; unmatched bases: 9.